This TCR beta chain was recovered during a study of cytomegalovirus exposure and HLA in healthy donors. Study-level points and caveats: In a later analysis, TCR association rates varied by HLA locus: DRB1 most, HLA-C fewest. Certain sequence variants were highly shared and formed a cluster, and this cluster was likely a sequencing artifact.

V lost 5 bases to trimming and J lost 0 bases; unmatched junction nucleotides: 4. The CDR3 totals 14 residues. Germline V gene data show CDR1 as SGHAT and CDR2 as FQNNGV. The count of this clone is one. Its antigen is undetermined. Primers: 60 Vbeta forward and 13 Jbeta reverse. Profiled with immunoSEQ multiplex PCR; TCRdb holds only in-frame clones, not every one. The sample contains 220,000 or so clones, around 73% of which appear only once. Material for sequencing was PBMCs. The chain couples TRBV11-2 to TRBJ2-7, with 7 bases that match TRBD2. The sequence derives from a male donor in good health and CMV-seronegative. This CDR3 is CASSPGTISYEQYF. CDR3 bases: TGTGCCAGCAGCCCCGGGACTATCTCCTACGAGCAGTACTTC.